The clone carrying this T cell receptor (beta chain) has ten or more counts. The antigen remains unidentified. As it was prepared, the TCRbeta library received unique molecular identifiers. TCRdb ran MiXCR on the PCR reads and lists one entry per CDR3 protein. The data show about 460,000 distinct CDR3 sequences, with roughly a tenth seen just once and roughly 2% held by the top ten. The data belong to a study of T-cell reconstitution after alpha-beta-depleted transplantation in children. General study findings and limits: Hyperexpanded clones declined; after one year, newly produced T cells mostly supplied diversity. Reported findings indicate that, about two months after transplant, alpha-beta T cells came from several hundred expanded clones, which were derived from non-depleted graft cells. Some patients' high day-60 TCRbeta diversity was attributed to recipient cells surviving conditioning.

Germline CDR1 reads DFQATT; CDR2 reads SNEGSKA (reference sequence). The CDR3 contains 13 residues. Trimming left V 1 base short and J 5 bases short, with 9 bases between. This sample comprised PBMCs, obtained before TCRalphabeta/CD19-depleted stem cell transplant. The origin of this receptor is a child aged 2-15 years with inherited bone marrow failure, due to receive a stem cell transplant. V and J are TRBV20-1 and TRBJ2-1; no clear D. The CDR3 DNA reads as TGCAGTGCTAGAGGTGGAGCGAACAATGAGCAGTTCTTC. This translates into CSARGGANNEQFF.